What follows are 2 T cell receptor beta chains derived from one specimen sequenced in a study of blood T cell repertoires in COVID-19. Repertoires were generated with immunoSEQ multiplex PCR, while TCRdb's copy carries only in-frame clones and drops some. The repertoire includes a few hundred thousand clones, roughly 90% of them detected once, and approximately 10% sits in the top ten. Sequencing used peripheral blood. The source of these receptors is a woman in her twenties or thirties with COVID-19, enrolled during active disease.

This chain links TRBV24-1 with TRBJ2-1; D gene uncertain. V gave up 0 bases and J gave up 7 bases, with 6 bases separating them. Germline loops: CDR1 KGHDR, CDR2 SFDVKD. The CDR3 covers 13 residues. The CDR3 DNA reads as TGTGCCACCAGTGATTTGGAAGCAAATGAGCAGTTCTTC. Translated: CATSDLEANEQFF.

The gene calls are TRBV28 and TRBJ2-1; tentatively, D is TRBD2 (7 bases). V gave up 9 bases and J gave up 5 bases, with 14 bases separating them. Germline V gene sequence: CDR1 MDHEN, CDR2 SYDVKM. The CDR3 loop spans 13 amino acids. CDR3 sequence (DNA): TGTGCCAGTTCCACCGGGGGGCACAATGAGCAGTTCTTC. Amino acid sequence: CASSTGGHNEQFF.